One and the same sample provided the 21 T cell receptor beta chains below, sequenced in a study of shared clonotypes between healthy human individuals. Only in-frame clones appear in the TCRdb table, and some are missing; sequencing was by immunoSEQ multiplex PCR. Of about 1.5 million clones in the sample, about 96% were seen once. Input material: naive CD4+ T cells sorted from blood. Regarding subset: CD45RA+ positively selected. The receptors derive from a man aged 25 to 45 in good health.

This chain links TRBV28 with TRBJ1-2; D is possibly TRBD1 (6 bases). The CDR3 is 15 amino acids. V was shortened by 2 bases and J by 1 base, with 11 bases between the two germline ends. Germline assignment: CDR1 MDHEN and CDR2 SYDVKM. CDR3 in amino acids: CASSLVGQFNYGYTF. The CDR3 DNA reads TGTGCCAGCAGTTTAGTCGGACAGTTTAACTATGGCTACACCTTC.

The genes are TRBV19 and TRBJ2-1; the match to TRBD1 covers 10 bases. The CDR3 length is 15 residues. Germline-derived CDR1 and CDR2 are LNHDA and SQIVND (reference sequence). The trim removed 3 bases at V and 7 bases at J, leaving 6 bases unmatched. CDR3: CASSIDRGPLNEQFF. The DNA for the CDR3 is TGTGCCAGTAGTATCGACAGGGGGCCACTTAATGAGCAGTTCTTC.

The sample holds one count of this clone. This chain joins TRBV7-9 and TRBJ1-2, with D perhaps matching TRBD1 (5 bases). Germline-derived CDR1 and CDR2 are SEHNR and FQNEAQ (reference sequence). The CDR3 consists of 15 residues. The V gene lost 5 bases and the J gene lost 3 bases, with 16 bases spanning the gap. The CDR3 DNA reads TGTGCCAGCAGCCCTAGGTTGGGGGGAGACTATGGCTACACCTTC. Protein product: CASSPRLGGDYGYTF.

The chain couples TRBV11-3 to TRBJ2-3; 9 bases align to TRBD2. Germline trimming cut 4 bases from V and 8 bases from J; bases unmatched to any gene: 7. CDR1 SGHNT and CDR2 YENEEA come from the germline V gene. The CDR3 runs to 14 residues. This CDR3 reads CASSSLSAGGTQYF. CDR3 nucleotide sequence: TGTGCCAGCAGCTCACTATCAGCGGGAGGTACGCAGTATTTT. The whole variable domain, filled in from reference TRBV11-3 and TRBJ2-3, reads EAGVVQSPRYKIIEKKQPVAFWCNPISGHNTLYWYLQNLGQGPELLIRYENEEAVDDSQLPKDRFSAERLKGVDSTLKIQPAELGDSAVYLCASSSLSAGGTQYFGPGTRLTVL.

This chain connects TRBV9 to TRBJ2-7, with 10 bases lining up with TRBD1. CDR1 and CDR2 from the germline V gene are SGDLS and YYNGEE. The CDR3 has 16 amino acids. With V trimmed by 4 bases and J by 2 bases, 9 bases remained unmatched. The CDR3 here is CASSLGGGQGAYEQYF. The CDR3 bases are TGTGCCAGCAGCTTAGGGGGAGGACAGGGGGCCTACGAGCAGTACTTC.

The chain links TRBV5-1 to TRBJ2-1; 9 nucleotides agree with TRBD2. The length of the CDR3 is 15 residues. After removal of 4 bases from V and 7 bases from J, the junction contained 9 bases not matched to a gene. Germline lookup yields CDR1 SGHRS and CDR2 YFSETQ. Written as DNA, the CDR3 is TGCGCCAGCAGCAAGACTAGCGGTTGGGGGAATGAGCAGTTCTTC. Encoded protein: CASSKTSGWGNEQFF.

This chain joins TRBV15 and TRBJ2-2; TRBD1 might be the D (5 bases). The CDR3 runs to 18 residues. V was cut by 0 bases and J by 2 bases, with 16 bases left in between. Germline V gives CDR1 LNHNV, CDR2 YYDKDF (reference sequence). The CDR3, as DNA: TGTGCCACCAGCAGAGATCGGTGGGGCGAACCAAACACCGGGGAGCTGTTTTTT. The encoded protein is CATSRDRWGEPNTGELFF. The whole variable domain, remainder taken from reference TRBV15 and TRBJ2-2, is DAMVIQNPRYQVTQFGKPVTLSCSQTLNHNVMYWYQQKSSQAPKLLFHYYDKDFNNEADTPDNFQSRRPNTSFCFLDIRSPGLGDTAMYLCATSRDRWGEPNTGELFFGEGSRLTVL.

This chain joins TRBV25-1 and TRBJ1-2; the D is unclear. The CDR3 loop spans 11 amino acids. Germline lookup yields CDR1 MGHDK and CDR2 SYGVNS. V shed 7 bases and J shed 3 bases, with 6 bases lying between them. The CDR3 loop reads CASTDYYGYTF. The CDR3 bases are TGTGCCAGCACCGATTACTATGGCTACACCTTC.

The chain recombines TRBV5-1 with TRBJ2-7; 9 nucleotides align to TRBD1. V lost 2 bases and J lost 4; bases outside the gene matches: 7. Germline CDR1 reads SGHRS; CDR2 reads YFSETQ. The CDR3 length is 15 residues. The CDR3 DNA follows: TGCGCCAGCAGCTTATCGGGACAGGGTGGGTACGAGCAGTACTTC. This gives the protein CASSLSGQGGYEQYF.

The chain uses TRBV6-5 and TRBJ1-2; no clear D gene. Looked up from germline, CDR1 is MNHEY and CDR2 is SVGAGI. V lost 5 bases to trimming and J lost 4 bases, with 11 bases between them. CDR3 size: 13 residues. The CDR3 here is CASSPGFLYGYTF. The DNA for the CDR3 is TGTGCCAGCAGTCCGGGATTCCTCTATGGCTACACCTTC.

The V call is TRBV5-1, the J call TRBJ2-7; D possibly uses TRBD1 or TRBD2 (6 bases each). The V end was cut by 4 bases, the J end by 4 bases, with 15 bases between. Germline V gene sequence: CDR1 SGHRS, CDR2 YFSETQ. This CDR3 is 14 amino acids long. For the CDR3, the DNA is TGCGCCAGCAGCAAACAGGGACTTGGTTACGAGCAGTACTTC. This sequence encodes CASSKQGLGYEQYF.

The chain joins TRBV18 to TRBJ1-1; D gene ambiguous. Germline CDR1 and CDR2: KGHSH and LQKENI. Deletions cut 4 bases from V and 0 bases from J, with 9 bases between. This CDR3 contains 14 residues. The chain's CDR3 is CASSLKNMNTEAFF. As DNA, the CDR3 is TGTGCCAGCTCACTAAAGAACATGAACACTGAAGCTTTCTTT.

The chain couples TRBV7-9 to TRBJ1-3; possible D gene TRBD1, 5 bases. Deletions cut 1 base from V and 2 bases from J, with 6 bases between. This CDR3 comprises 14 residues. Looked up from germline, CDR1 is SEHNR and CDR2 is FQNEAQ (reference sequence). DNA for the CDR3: TGTGCCAGCAGCTTAGTGACAGCTGGAAACACCATATATTTT. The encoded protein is CASSLVTAGNTIYF.

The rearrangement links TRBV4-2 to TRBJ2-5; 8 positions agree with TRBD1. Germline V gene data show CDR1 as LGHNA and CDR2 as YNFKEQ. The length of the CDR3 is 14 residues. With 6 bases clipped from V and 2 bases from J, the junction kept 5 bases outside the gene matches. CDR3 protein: CASRKDRAQETQYF. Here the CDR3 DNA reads TGTGCCAGCAGAAAGGACAGGGCACAAGAGACCCAGTACTTC.

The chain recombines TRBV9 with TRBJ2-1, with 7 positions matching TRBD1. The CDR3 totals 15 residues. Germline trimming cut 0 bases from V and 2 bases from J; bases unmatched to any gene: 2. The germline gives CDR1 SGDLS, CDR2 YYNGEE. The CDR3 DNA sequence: TGTGCCAGCAGCGTAGAGGGGGCGGCCTACAATGAGCAGTTCTTC. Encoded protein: CASSVEGAAYNEQFF.

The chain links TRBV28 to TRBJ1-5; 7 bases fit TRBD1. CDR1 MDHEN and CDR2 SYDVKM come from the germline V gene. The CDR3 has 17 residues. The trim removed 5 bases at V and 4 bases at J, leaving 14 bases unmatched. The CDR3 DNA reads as TGTGCCAGCAGTCCGTGGACAGGTCGCGGGGCAAATCAGCCCCAGCATTTT. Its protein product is CASSPWTGRGANQPQHF.

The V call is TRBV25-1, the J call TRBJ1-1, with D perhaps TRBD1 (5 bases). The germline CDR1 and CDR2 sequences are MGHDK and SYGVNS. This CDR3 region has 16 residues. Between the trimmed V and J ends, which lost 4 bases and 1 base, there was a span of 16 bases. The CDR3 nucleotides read TGTGCCAGCAGTGCCCGAACGGGACGGACGAACACTGAAGCTTTCTTT. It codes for CASSARTGRTNTEAFF.

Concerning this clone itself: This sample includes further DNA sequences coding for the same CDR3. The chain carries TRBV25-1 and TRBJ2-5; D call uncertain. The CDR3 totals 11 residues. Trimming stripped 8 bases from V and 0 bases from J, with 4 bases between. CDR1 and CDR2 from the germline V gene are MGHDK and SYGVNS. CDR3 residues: CASRYQETQYF. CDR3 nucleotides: TGTGCCAGCCGATACCAAGAGACCCAGTACTTC.

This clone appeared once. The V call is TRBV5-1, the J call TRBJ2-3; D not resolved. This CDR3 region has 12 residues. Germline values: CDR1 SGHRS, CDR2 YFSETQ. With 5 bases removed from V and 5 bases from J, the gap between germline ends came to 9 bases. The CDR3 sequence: CASSYSEDTQYF. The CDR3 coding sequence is TGCGCCAGCAGTTATTCCGAAGATACGCAGTATTTT.

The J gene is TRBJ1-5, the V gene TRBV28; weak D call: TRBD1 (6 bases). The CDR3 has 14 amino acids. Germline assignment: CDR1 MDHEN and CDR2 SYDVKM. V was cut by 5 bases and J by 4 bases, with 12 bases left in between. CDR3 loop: CASSQGSTNQPQHF. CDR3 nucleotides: TGTGCCAGCAGTCAGGGGTCAACAAATCAGCCCCAGCATTTT.

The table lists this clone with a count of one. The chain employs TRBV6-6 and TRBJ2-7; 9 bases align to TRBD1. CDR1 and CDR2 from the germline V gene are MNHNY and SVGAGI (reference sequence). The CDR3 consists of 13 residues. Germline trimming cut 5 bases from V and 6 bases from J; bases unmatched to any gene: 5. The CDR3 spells CASSRDRVAEQYF. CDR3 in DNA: TGTGCCAGCAGTAGGGACAGGGTCGCCGAGCAGTACTTC.